This T cell receptor (beta chain) was obtained from a study of blood T cell repertoires in COVID-19. The wider study: Sites across the United States, Italy and Spain contributed samples from acute and convalescent COVID-19.

In the original workflow: By means of reference gene primer amplification, nucleated cell counts were estimated. This table comes from immunoSEQ multiplex PCR, and its TCRdb copy is limited to in-frame clones, with some not included. V, J and clone size were drawn from that table, and D and trimming were deduced from the DNA. The data contain approximately 480,000 clones, approximately 92% of them singletons. V shed 2 bases, J shed 4 bases, and the junction held 0 bases outside the gene matches. This CDR3 contains 13 residues. Germline CDR1 and CDR2: SEHNR and FQNEAQ (reference sequence). The material sequenced was peripheral blood. The sequence was obtained from a man aged 18 to 30 with COVID-19, enrolled during active disease. The rearrangement joins TRBV7-9 to TRBJ2-3; 7 positions agree with TRBD1. CDR3 region: CASSLQGADTQYF. As DNA, the CDR3 is TGTGCCAGCAGCTTACAGGGGGCAGATACGCAGTATTTT.